In this sample, the clone carrying this TCR beta chain turned up a few times. These data come from a study of beta chain features in type 1 diabetes. Central memory, naive, regulatory and stem cell-like memory CD4+ cells were sorted by CD45RO/CCR7/CD25/CD127/CD95/CD27. The sequenced template was cDNA made from the entire isolated RNA. The data were produced by immunoSEQ multiplex PCR, yet TCRdb's version contains in-frame clones alone and is incomplete. The sample holds 300,000 to 350,000 clones; about 19% are singletons and the top ten take under 0.05%. The receptor was derived from a woman aged 18 to 35 in good health. The sequenced material came from naive CD4+ T cells from blood.

The CDR3 loop reads CAWSTSGTPTKFF. The CDR3 region has the DNA TGTGCCTGGAGTACGTCCGGGACACCCACCAAGTTCTTC. V is TRBV30 and J is TRBJ2-1; D may be TRBD1 (6 bases). The CDR3 is 13 amino acids. Germline CDR1 GTSNPN, CDR2 SVGIG (reference sequence). V was clipped by 2 bases and J by 14 bases, with 19 bases between them.